A single TCR beta chain is shown here with its context. This clone's antigen is unknown. Per-base quality was not reported, and no clone a single base away is much larger than it. TCRbeta CDR3 regions were amplified from genomic DNA by means of the immunoSEQ Assay, a bias-controlled multiplex PCR. The source study handled its data this way. The number of nucleated cells in each sample was estimated from the amplification of reference gene primers within the assay. Sequence reads were collapsed and filtered to measure the absolute abundance of every unique TCRbeta CDR3 rearrangement. Productive Simpson clonality was computed per sample as the square root of Simpson's diversity index over productive rearrangements. TCRdb took this table from immuneACCESS and kept in-frame rearrangements with V and J called. Such tables lack part of the clones; where checked against another copy, unresolved V genes explain under half of the gap, and the rest is unexplained. V, J and clone size derive from that table, while D and trimming were established from the DNA sequence. For this sample the table gives some 160,000 clones, of which just under 85% were detected only once. 6.2% of the sample goes to the ten largest clones.

Taken from cysteine to phenylalanine, the CDR3 has 14 residues. Just the 42-base CDR3 DNA is kept, in frame starting at base 1. The germline V gene (reference sequence) supplies CDR1 MNHNY and CDR2 SVGAGI. V and J are trimmed by 6 bases and 3 bases, and the gene matches miss 5 bases of the junction. The entry originates in a study of blood T cell repertoires in COVID-19 (dated by TCRdb to the early 2020s). Turning to the overall study: Samples covering the acute and convalescent phases of COVID-19 were provided by collaborators in the United States, Italy and Spain. The prospective study material was composed of cDNA or gDNA derived from T cells, B-cell-depleted T cells, or PBMCs. Subjects who had been exposed to COVID-19, were actively infected with it, or had recovered from it provided the deeply sampled blood TCRbeta repertoires that made up the dataset. The repertoires were made available in a free public database intended to serve as a resource for research on the immune response to SARS-CoV-2. Samples came from the ongoing ImmuneRACE study (first 160 participants) plus 1,254 subjects from 6 global collaborators. Nearly every sample came with metadata listing a de-identified subject ID, COVID-19 status, age in years and sex. Where available, HLA class I and class II types were taken from metadata supplied by the sample provider and were not determined by assay-based typing. Paper-wide results and their limitations: The quantity of clinical and demographic metadata differed by source and by participant and was supplied without curation.

Enrolling through a virtual design, the prospective study's participants ranged in age from roughly 18 to 95 years and lived across 24 United States geographic areas. In the prospective study, participants were assigned to cohorts based on the clinical history participants reported in a screening survey and a study questionnaire. For ImmuneRACE Cohort 3, a participant was defined as recovered based on two consecutive negative NP/OP PCR tests, clearance by a healthcare professional, or resolution of symptoms. In the prospective study, whole blood, serum and a nasopharyngeal or oropharyngeal swab were collected from each participant by mobile phlebotomists. Participants in the prospective study had the option to provide additional blood draws and questionnaires over an approximately 2-month period. Before DNA extraction, blood samples from the prospective study were shipped at room temperature or frozen.

Input material: PBMCs or T cells enriched from blood (not recorded which). The rearranged chain carries TRBV6-6 and TRBJ2-5, and 9 bases in between align with TRBD1. The sequence came from a woman aged 40 to 49 who had recovered from COVID-19. The CDR3 protein: CASSLGQGKETQYF. The DNA sequence is as follows: TGTGCCAGCAGCCTGGGACAGGGTAAAGAGACCCAGTACTTC.